The entry below gives a single TCR beta chain sequence along with its context. This entry is derived from a study of shared clonotypes between healthy human individuals. The V and J ends lost 3 bases and 0 bases respectively, with 10 bases between them. The germline CDR1 and CDR2 sequences are MNHEY and SMNVEV (reference sequence). There are 15 residues in the CDR3. The naive CD8 subset, CD45RO-negative cells positively selected for CCR7, excluded terminally differentiated effector memory CD45RA+ cells. Clones were sequenced by immunoSEQ multiplex PCR, and TCRdb holds only the in-frame ones, with some missing. Found here are around 2.1 million clones, more than 85% of them singletons; the top ten hold 1.5% to 2%.

This TCR derives from a man between 18 and 29 years old in good health. Some clones in this sample may be carry-over from other donors' samples. The material sequenced was naive CD8+ T cells from PBMCs. The gene calls are TRBV27 and TRBJ2-3; D is perhaps TRBD2 (5 bases). In DNA, the CDR3 is TGTGCCAGCAGTTTGACGGGATCTAGCACAGATACGCAGTATTTT. Translation gives CASSLTGSSTDTQYF.